Shown below are 32 T cell receptor beta chains from a single sample sequenced in a study of shared clonotypes between healthy human individuals. Here immunoSEQ multiplex PCR was the method, and the copy in TCRdb shows in-frame clones only, minus some. In the table there are about 700,000 clones, about 90% of which are singletons. Naive CD8 populations comprised CD45RO-negative cells positively selected for CCR7, excluding terminally differentiated effector memory CD45RA+ cells. Sequencing input: naive CD8+ T cells sorted from blood. These receptors all stem from a man between 25 and 39 years old in good health.

V is TRBV5-6 and J is TRBJ2-7; weak D call: TRBD2 (6 bases). Trimming removed 1 base at V and 7 bases at J, with 9 bases between. Germline lookup yields CDR1 SGHDT and CDR2 YYEEEE. The CDR3 is 12 amino acids. CDR3: CASSLRGGEQYF. CDR3 nucleotides: TGTGCCAGCAGCTTGCGTGGGGGGGAGCAGTACTTC.

This CDR3 reads CASSVGDRPYEQYF. Written as DNA, the CDR3 is TGTGCCAGCAGCGTAGGGGACAGGCCCTACGAGCAGTACTTC. The chain uses TRBV5-4 and TRBJ2-7; 8 nucleotides match TRBD1. The CDR3 sequence is 14 residues long. Germline-derived CDR1 and CDR2 are SGHNT and YYREEE (reference sequence). Trimming removed 4 bases from V and 2 bases from J; junction bases left unmatched: 5.

The genes are TRBV6-5 and TRBJ1-4, with D possibly matching TRBD1 (5 bases). This CDR3 has 15 amino acids. Between the trimmed V and J ends, which lost 2 bases and 3 bases, there was a span of 10 bases. CDR1 is MNHEY and CDR2 is SVGAGI in the germline V gene. The CDR3 sequence is CASSYVGGANEKLFF. CDR3 coding DNA: TGTGCCAGCAGTTACGTGGGGGGAGCTAATGAAAAACTGTTTTTT.

The chain carries TRBV5-4 and TRBJ1-2; TRBD1 is a possible D gene (6 bases). This CDR3 spans 15 amino acids. CDR1 and CDR2 (germline): SGHNT, YYREEE (reference sequence). Trimming removed 1 base at V and 1 base at J, with 11 bases between. The CDR3 loop reads CASSLIPGDNYGYTF. The DNA for the CDR3 is TGTGCCAGCAGCTTGATCCCAGGGGATAACTATGGCTACACCTTC.

The V and J genes are TRBV28 and TRBJ2-7; 9 bases map to TRBD1. The germline V gene has CDR1 MDHEN and CDR2 SYDVKM. CDR3 length: 14 residues. With 6 bases clipped from V and 1 base from J, the junction kept 4 bases outside the gene matches. DNA of the CDR3: TGTGCCAGCAGAGAGGGACAGGGATCCTACGAGCAGTACTTC. It translates to CASREGQGSYEQYF.

V and J are TRBV11-2 and TRBJ2-2, with D tentatively TRBD1 (6 bases). Germline loops: CDR1 SGHAT, CDR2 FQNNGV. The CDR3 has 14 amino acids. The V and J ends lost 2 bases and 4 bases respectively, with 8 bases between them. In DNA, the CDR3 is TGTGCCAGCAGCTTATCAGGGGTCACCGGGGAGCTGTTTTTT. This gives the protein CASSLSGVTGELFF.

The chain carries TRBV27 and TRBJ2-7, with 11 bases identical to TRBD2. The V gene's germline CDR1 is MNHEY and CDR2 SMNVEV (reference sequence). CDR3 length: 18 amino acids. With 3 bases clipped from V and 0 bases from J, the junction kept 10 bases outside the gene matches. For the CDR3, the DNA is TGTGCCAGCAGTTTGCACTCCCCCACTAGCGGGGGCTCCTACGAGCAGTACTTC. Amino acids: CASSLHSPTSGGSYEQYF.

In nucleotides, the CDR3 is TGCAGCGGGTTAAACGCATACAATGAGCAGTTCTTC. It encodes CSGLNAYNEQFF. This rearrangement joins TRBV29-1 to TRBJ2-1; D ambiguous. Germline CDR1 is SQVTM and CDR2 is ANQGSEA. Trimming stripped 7 bases from V and 4 bases from J, with 11 bases between. The length of the CDR3 is 12 residues.

V usage is TRBV5-6 and J usage is TRBJ1-1; possibly TRBD1 for D (6 bases). Germline lookup yields CDR1 SGHDT and CDR2 YYEEEE. Deletions cut 0 bases from V and 6 bases from J, with 9 bases between. The CDR3 runs 13 residues. DNA of the CDR3: TGTGCCAGCAGCTTGGGGGGGCTGGCTGAAGCTTTCTTT. It yields the protein CASSLGGLAEAFF. The variable domain in full, completed from reference TRBV5-6 and TRBJ1-1, reads DAGVTQSPTHLIKTRGQQVTLRCSPKSGHDTVSWYQQALGQGPQFIFQYYEEEERQRGNFPDRFSGHQFPNYSSELNVNALLLGDSALYLCASSLGGLAEAFFGQGTRLTVV.

The chain combines TRBV28 with TRBJ2-7; maybe TRBD2 (6 bases). The V end was cut by 6 bases, the J end by 1 base, with 19 bases between. Germline CDR1 reads MDHEN; CDR2 reads SYDVKM. This CDR3 contains 16 residues. The DNA for the CDR3 is TGTGCCAGCAGGCCCTCCGATGAGGGACTTTCCTACGAGCAGTACTTC. It is translated as CASRPSDEGLSYEQYF.

This clone was observed a single time. CDR3 in amino acids: CASMGPEQYF. CDR3 in DNA: TGTGCCAGCATGGGCCCCGAGCAGTACTTC. The rearrangement uses TRBV5-4 and TRBJ2-7; D is unresolved. Trimming cost V 6 bases and J 6 bases, with 7 bases left between them. The CDR3 is made up of 10 amino acids. Germline V gene lookup returns CDR1 SGHNT and CDR2 YYREEE (reference sequence).

J is TRBJ2-3 and V is TRBV5-1, with a tentative D call TRBD2 (6 bases). V lost 5 bases and J 0 bases, leaving 10 bases between the germline ends. In germline, CDR1 is SGHRS, CDR2 YFSETQ. The CDR3 totals 14 residues. This CDR3 is CASRSGTSTDTQYF. CDR3 sequence (DNA): TGCGCCAGCAGATCCGGGACTAGCACAGATACGCAGTATTTT.

This chain uses TRBV7-9 with TRBJ2-3; 10 bases are shared with TRBD1. The CDR3 is 15 amino acids. In germline, CDR1 is SEHNR, CDR2 FQNEAQ (reference sequence). The junction had 4 bases not matched to a gene; V was cut back by 4 bases and J by 3 bases. CDR3 sequence (DNA): TGTGCCAGCAGCTCCGGGACAGGGGCGACAGATACGCAGTATTTT. It translates to CASSSGTGATDTQYF. The whole variable domain, filled in from reference TRBV7-9 and TRBJ2-3, reads DTGVSQNPRHKITKRGQNVTFRCDPISEHNRLYWYRQTLGQGPEFLTYFQNEAQLEKSRLLSDRFSAERPKGSFSTLEIQRTEQGDSAMYLCASSSGTGATDTQYFGPGTRLTVL.

This clone came up once. The chain is built from TRBV6-6 and TRBJ2-3, with D unclear. Germline CDR1 MNHNY, CDR2 SVGAGI (reference sequence). The CDR3 spans 15 residues. V lost 2 bases to trimming and J lost 6 bases, with 15 bases between them. In DNA, the CDR3 is TGTGCCAGCAGTTACAGGCAGGCCCTGGTGGATACGCAGTATTTT. Protein product: CASSYRQALVDTQYF.

V usage is TRBV7-9 and J usage is TRBJ2-4; weak D call: TRBD1 (5 bases). Trimming left V 5 bases short and J 0 bases short, with 11 bases between. The germline CDR1 and CDR2 sequences are SEHNR and FQNEAQ (reference sequence). This CDR3 region has 15 residues. CDR3 nucleotides: TGTGCCAGCAGCACTCCAGGGTTAGCCAAAAACATTCAGTACTTC. Translating it yields CASSTPGLAKNIQYF.

This chain links TRBV13 with TRBJ1-2; D unresolved. The CDR3 totals 16 residues. Germline-derived CDR1 and CDR2 are PRHDT and FYEKMQ (reference sequence). Trimming pared 0 bases from V and 1 base from J, leaving 12 bases between. In DNA, the CDR3 is TGTGCCAGCAGCTTAGGTGGGCAGGATCGTAACTATGGCTACACCTTC. Translating gives CASSLGGQDRNYGYTF.

This clone has just one count. V usage is TRBV7-9 and J usage is TRBJ2-1, with 14 bases that match TRBD2. The J segment lost 0 bases and the V segment lost 6 bases, leaving 7 bases of the junction unmatched. The length of the CDR3 is 18 residues. From germline, CDR1 is SEHNR and CDR2 FQNEAQ (reference sequence). The DNA of the CDR3 is TGTGCCAGCAGATCGGGACTAGCGGGAGAGGGCTCCTACAATGAGCAGTTCTTC. Encoded protein: CASRSGLAGEGSYNEQFF.

J is TRBJ2-1 and V is TRBV15; 8 bases match TRBD2. Per the germline V gene, CDR1 is LNHNV and CDR2 is YYDKDF (reference sequence). J was trimmed by 7 bases and V by 3 bases; bases with no gene match: 14. CDR3 length equals 17 residues. CDR3 coding DNA: TGTGCCACCAGCAGCGGTCGGGTTCTAGCGGGCCAAAATGAGCAGTTCTTC. It yields the protein CATSSGRVLAGQNEQFF.

V gene TRBV28 combines with J gene TRBJ2-3; D possibly corresponds to TRBD1 (5 bases). The CDR3 contains 13 residues. Deletions cut 3 bases from V and 7 bases from J, with 11 bases between. CDR1 and CDR2 (germline): MDHEN, SYDVKM. CDR3 protein: CASSFRQSNTQYF. In nucleotides, the CDR3 is TGTGCCAGCAGTTTCCGACAGAGCAATACGCAGTATTTT.

This rearrangement joins TRBV6-6 to TRBJ2-1; no reliable D call. V was cut by 4 bases and J by 6 bases, with 19 bases left in between. The CDR3 totals 16 residues. Per germline, CDR1 MNHNY and CDR2 SVGAGI (reference sequence). CDR3: CASSSSPRSGSNEQFF. The CDR3 DNA reads as TGTGCCAGCAGTTCCAGTCCCCGGTCTGGTTCCAATGAGCAGTTCTTC.

The CDR3 DNA follows: TGTGCCAGCCTCCGCCGGACTAGGCGGGACAATGAGCAGTTCTTC. Amino acid sequence: CASLRRTRRDNEQFF. The chain combines TRBV2 with TRBJ2-1; 7 bases are shared with TRBD2. Germline V gene sequence: CDR1 SNHLY, CDR2 FYNNEI. The CDR3 has 15 residues. Germline trimming cut 8 bases from V and 5 bases from J; bases unmatched to any gene: 12.

This clone was observed once. This chain connects TRBV5-4 to TRBJ2-7; TRBD2 aligns across 8 bases. The CDR3 extends over 16 amino acids. CDR1 and CDR2 from the germline V gene are SGHNT and YYREEE (reference sequence). V was pared by 4 bases and J by 5 bases, with 14 bases of the junction left unmatched. The DNA for the CDR3 is TGTGCCAGCAGCCCATCCCGAGCGGGAGCAACACACGAGCAGTACTTC. It specifies CASSPSRAGATHEQYF.

This chain connects TRBV4-3 to TRBJ2-1, with D possibly matching TRBD1 (6 bases). The CDR3 loop spans 13 amino acids. V was shortened by 3 bases and J by 13 bases, with 16 bases between the two germline ends. Germline loops: CDR1 LGHNA, CDR2 YSLEER. CDR3 in DNA: TGCGCCAGCAGCCAGAATACAGGGATCGATCAGTTCTTC. Protein product: CASSQNTGIDQFF.

The chain has TRBV4-3 and TRBJ2-2; TRBD1 is a possible D gene (5 bases). The CDR3 has 15 amino acids. V shed 1 base and J shed 6 bases, with 12 bases lying between them. From germline, CDR1 is LGHNA and CDR2 YSLEER. The chain's CDR3 is CASSQGGLGSGELFF. The CDR3 DNA reads as TGCGCCAGCAGCCAAGGGGGCTTAGGTTCCGGGGAGCTGTTTTTT.

The chain uses TRBV7-2 and TRBJ1-1; D is uncertain. The CDR3 is 16 residues long. The germline V gene encodes CDR1 SGHTA and CDR2 FQGNSA. V gave up 1 base and J gave up 2 bases, with 14 bases separating them. As DNA, the CDR3 is TGTGCCAGCAGCTTAGGAGGTCCATCACTAAACACTGAAGCTTTCTTT. Translating gives CASSLGGPSLNTEAFF.

This clone was recorded many times. The chain uses TRBV4-3 and TRBJ2-3; D may match TRBD1 or TRBD2 (6 bases each). Trimming removed 0 bases from V and 8 bases from J, with 18 bases in between. This CDR3 has 16 amino acids. Germline lookup yields CDR1 LGHNA and CDR2 YSLEER. In DNA form, the CDR3 reads TGCGCCAGCAGCCAAGATGGGGGGACATTCGAGGGTACGCAGTATTTT. Translation gives CASSQDGGTFEGTQYF.

This clone was seen repeatedly, ten times or more. Within the sample, other DNA sequences also encode this same CDR3. The chain has TRBV27 and TRBJ2-7, with D maybe TRBD2 (5 bases). CDR1 is MNHEY, CDR2 SMNVEV, per germline (reference sequence). V shed 8 bases and J shed 3 bases, with 11 bases lying between them. The CDR3 contains 12 residues. The CDR3 nucleotides are TGTGCCAGCCTCCCCGGAGGCTACGAGCAGTACTTC. Translation gives CASLPGGYEQYF.

The V and J genes are TRBV25-1 and TRBJ2-1; D unclear. The CDR3 runs 12 residues. Germline lookup yields CDR1 MGHDK and CDR2 SYGVNS. Trimming took off 7 bases at V and 9 bases at J, with 13 bases between the two ends. The CDR3, as DNA: TGTGCCAGCACCCCGCCCCGCGGTGAGCAGTTCTTC. Its protein is CASTPPRGEQFF. Together with reference TRBV25-1 and TRBJ2-1, the CDR3 gives the full variable domain: EADIYQTPRYLVIGTGKKITLECSQTMGHDKMYWYQQDPGMELHLIHYSYGVNSTEKGDLSSESTVSRIRTEHFPLTLESARPSHTSQYLCASTPPRGEQFFGPGTRLTVL.

CDR3 loop: CASSDQTGGNTGELFF. CDR3 coding DNA: TGTGCCAGCAGCGACCAGACAGGGGGCAACACCGGGGAGCTGTTTTTT. The J gene is TRBJ2-2, the V gene TRBV5-6; 10 bases agree with TRBD1. The junction had 5 bases not matched to a gene; V was cut back by 4 bases and J by 2 bases. Germline-derived CDR1 and CDR2 are SGHDT and YYEEEE. CDR3 length: 16 residues.

The gene calls are TRBV4-3 and TRBJ2-7; perhaps TRBD2 as D (5 bases). Deletions cut 0 bases from V and 1 base from J, with 10 bases between. Germline CDR1 is LGHNA and CDR2 is YSLEER. This CDR3 contains 15 residues. Written as DNA, the CDR3 is TGCGCCAGCAGCCAAGAAACTAGGCCATCCTACGAGCAGTACTTC. Translation: CASSQETRPSYEQYF.

V gene TRBV27 combines with J gene TRBJ2-7, with TRBD2 matching over 7 bases. The length of the CDR3 is 17 residues. V shed 0 bases and J 4 bases; nucleotides not matched to a gene: 12. CDR1 and CDR2 from the germline V gene are MNHEY and SMNVEV (reference sequence). The CDR3 region has the DNA TGTGCCAGCAGTTTATCTGGTGGGAGGGCCCTCGGGTACGAGCAGTACTTC. The encoded protein is CASSLSGGRALGYEQYF.

J is TRBJ1-3 and V is TRBV7-3; the D gene is possibly TRBD1 (5 bases). The ends were cut back, 3 bases at V and 0 bases at J, with 9 bases in the middle. The length of the CDR3 is 15 residues. Germline lookup yields CDR1 SGHTA and CDR2 FQGTGA. The CDR3 nucleotides read TGTGCCAGCAGCTTGGATGACAGCTCTGGAAACACCATATATTTT. Translating gives CASSLDDSSGNTIYF.